In its sample, the clone carrying this T cell receptor (beta chain) was seen a few times. Its matching antigen is unknown. Trimming stripped 2 bases from V and 2 bases from J, with 9 bases between. CDR1 is KGHSH and CDR2 is LQKENI in the germline V gene. The CDR3 length is 14 residues. The sample originates from a study of T-cell memory formation after mild COVID-19. Study-wide results and caveats: Shrinking CD4+ clones were chiefly CM and EM; CD8+ ones were chiefly EMRA.

Via MiXCR, TCRdb re-called the 5' RACE reads, giving one row per CDR3 protein. Of fewer than 700,000 distinct CDR3 sequences in the sample, more than 15% were seen once. Sequenced: PBMCs or a T cell subset sorted from them (not recorded which). This chain connects TRBV18 to TRBJ1-2; D gene ambiguous. The receptor was derived from an adult woman who had mild COVID-19 (a few samples of this study predate the infection). Cell type and time point are not known. The CDR3 DNA sequence: TGTGCCAGCTCACCAGGCGGGCGGAACTATGGCTACACCTTC. Protein: CASSPGGRNYGYTF.